This TCR beta chain was found in a study of blood T cell repertoires in COVID-19. The assay was immunoSEQ multiplex PCR, and TCRdb's table has in-frame clones only and misses some. The sample consists of fewer than 400,000 clones, nearly 90% of them appearing once. The CDR3 extends over 13 amino acids. Germline V gene sequence: CDR1 SGHNT, CDR2 YYREEE (reference sequence). Trimming removed 7 bases from V and 0 bases from J, with 10 bases in between. This chain links TRBV5-4 with TRBJ1-1; D is unclear. This receptor was taken from a woman younger than 45 who had recovered from COVID-19. The material sequenced was PBMCs or T cells enriched from blood (not recorded which). The CDR3 region has the DNA TGTGCCAGCGCCGCCAGATTGAACACTGAAGCTTTCTTT. Its translation is CASAARLNTEAFF.